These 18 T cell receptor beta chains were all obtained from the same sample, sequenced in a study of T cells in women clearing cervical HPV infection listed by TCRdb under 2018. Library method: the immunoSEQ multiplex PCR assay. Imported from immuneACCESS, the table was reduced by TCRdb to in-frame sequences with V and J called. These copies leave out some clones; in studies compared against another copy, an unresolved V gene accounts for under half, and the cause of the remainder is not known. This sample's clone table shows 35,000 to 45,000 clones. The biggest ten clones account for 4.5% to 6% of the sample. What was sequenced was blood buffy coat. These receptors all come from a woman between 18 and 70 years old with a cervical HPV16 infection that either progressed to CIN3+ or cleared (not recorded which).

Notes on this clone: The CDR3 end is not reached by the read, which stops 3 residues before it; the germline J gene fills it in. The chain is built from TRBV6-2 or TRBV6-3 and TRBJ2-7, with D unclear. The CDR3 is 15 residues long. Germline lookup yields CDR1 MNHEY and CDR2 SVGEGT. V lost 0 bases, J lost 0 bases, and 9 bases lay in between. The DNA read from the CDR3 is TGTGCCAGCAGTTACTCGAGCGTCAGCTCCTACGAG. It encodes CASSYSSVSSYE. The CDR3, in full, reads CASSYSSVSSYEQYF.

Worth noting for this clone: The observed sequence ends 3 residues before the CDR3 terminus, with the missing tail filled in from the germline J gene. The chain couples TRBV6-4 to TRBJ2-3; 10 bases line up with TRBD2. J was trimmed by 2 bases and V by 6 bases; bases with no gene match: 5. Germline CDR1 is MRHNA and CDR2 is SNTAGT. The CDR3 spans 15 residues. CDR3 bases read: TGTGCCAGCAGCCTACTAGCGGGACACACAGATACG. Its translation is CASSLLAGHTDT. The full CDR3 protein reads CASSLLAGHTDTQYF.

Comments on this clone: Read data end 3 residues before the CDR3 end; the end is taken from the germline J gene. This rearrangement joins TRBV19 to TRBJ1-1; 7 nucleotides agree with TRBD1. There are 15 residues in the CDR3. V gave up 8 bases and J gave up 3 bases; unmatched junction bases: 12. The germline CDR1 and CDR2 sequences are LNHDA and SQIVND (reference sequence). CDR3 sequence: CASHWTGGGDTEAFF. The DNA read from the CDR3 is TGTGCCAGTCACTGGACAGGAGGAGGGGACACTGAA.

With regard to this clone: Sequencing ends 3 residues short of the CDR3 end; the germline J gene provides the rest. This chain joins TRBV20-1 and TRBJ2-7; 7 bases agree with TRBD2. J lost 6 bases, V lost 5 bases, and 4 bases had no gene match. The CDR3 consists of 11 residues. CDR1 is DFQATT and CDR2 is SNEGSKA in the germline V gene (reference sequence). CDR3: CSAPSSGEQYF. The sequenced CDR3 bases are TGCAGTGCTCCCTCTAGCGGCGAG.

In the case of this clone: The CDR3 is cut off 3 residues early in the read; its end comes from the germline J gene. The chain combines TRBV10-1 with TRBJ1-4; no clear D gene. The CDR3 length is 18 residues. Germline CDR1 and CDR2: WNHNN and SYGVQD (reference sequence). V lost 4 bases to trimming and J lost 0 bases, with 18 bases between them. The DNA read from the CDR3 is TGCGCCAGCAGTGTAAATTTCAGGAGGGTTGCAACTAATGAAAAA. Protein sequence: CASSVNFRRVATNEK. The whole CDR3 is CASSVNFRRVATNEKLFF.

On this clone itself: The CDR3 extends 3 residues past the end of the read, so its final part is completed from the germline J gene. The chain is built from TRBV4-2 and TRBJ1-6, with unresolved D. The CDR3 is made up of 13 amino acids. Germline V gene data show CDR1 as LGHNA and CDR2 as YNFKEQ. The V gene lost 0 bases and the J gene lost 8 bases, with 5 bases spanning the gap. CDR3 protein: CASSQDEHSPLHF. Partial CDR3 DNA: TGTGCCAGCAGCCAAGATGAGCATTCACCC.

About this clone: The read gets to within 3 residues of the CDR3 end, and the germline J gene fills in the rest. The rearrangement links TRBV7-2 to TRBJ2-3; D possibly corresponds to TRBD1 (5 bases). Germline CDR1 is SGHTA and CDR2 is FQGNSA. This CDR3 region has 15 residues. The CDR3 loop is CASSPTGGGNQPQYF. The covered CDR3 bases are TGTGCCAGCAGCCCCACAGGTGGCGGCAATCAGCCG.

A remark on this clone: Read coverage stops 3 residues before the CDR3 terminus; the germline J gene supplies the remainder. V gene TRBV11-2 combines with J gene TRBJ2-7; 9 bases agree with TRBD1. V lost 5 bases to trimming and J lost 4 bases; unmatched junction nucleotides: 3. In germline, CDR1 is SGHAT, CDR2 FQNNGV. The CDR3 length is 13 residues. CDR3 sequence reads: CASSPGTGYEQYF. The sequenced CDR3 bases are TGTGCCAGCAGCCCCGGGACAGGGTACGAG.

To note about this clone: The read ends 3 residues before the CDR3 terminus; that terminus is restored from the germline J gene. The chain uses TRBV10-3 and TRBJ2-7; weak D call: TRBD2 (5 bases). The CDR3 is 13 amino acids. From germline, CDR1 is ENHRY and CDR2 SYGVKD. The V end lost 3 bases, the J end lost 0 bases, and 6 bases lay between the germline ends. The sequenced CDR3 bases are TGTGCCATCAGTGACGAGGGCTCCTACGAG. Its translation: CAISDEGSYE. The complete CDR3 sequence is CAISDEGSYEQYF.

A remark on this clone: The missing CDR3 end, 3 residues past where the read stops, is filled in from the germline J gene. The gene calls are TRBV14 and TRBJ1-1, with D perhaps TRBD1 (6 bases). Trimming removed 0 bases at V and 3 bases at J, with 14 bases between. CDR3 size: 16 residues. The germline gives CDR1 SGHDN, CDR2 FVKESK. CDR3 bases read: TGTGCCAGCAGCCAAGATGCCCGACAGGTCCACACTGAA. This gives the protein CASSQDARQVHTE. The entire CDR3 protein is CASSQDARQVHTEAFF.

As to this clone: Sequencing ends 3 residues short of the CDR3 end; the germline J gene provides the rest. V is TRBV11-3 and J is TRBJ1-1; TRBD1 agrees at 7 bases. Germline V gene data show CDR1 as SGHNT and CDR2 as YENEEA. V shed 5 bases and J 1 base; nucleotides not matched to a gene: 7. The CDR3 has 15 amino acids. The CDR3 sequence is CASSASGTENTEAFF. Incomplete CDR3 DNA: TGTGCCAGCAGCGCATCCGGGACAGAGAACACTGAA.

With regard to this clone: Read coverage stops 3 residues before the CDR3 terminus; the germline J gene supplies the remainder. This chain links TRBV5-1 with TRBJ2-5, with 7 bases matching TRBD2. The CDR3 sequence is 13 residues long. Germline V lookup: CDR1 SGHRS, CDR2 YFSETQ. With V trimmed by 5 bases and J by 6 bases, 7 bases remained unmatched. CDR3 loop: CASRQTSRQTQYF. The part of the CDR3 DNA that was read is TGCGCCAGCAGACAGACTAGCAGGCAGACC.

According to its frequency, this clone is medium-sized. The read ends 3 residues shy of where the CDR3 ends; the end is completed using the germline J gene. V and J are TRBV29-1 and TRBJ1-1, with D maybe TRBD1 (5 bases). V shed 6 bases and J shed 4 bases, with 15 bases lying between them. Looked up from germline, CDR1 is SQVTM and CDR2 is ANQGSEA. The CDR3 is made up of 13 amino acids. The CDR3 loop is CSVENRPFTEAFF. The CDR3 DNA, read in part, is TGCAGCGTGGAAAACAGGCCCTTCACTGAA.

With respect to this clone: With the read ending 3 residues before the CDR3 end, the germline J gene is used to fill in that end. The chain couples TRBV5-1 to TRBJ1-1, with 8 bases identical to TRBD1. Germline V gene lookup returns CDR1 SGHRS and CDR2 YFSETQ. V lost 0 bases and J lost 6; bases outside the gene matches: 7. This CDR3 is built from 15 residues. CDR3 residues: CASSLAGGDFPEAFF. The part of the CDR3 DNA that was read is TGCGCCAGCAGCTTGGCAGGGGGCGATTTCCCTGAA. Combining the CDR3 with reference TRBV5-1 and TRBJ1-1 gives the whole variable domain KAGVTQTPRYLIKTRGQQVTLSCSPISGHRSVSWYQQTPGQGLQFLFEYFSETQRNKGNFPGRFSGRQFSNSRSEMNVSTLELGDSALYLCASSLAGGDFPEAFFGQGTRLTVV.

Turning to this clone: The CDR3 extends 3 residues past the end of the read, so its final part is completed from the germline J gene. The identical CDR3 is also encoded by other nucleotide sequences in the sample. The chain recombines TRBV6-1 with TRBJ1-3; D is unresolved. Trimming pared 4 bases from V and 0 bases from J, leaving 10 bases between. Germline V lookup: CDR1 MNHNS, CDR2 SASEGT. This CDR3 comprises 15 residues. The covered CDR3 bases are TGTGCCAGCAGTGTGGGCGGGTTCTCTGGAAACACC. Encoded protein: CASSVGGFSGNT. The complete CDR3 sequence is CASSVGGFSGNTIYF.

The CDR3 reads CASSLRQNLEKLFF. The sequenced CDR3 bases are TGTGCCAGCAGCTTGAGGCAGAACCTTGAAAAG. J is TRBJ2-2 and V is TRBV5-6; D unclear. With the read ending 3 residues before the CDR3 end, the germline J gene is used to fill in that end. The germline gives CDR1 SGHDT, CDR2 YYEEEE. The CDR3 is 14 amino acids.

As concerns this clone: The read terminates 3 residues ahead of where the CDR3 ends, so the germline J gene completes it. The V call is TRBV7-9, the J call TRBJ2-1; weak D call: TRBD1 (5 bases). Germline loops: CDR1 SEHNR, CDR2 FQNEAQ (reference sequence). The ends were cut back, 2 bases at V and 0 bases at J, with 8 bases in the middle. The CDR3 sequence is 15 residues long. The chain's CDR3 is CASSLRGSSYNEQFF. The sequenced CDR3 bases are TGTGCCAGCAGCTTAAGGGGTAGCTCCTACAATGAG.

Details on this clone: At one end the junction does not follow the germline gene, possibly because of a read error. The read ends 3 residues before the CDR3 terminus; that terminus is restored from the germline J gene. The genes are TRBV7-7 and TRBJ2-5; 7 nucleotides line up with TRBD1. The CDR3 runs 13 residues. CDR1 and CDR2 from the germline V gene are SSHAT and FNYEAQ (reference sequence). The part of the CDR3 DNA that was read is TGTGCTAGCAGCTTTCAGGGGGAAGAGACC. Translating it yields CASSFQGEET. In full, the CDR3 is CASSFQGEETQYF.